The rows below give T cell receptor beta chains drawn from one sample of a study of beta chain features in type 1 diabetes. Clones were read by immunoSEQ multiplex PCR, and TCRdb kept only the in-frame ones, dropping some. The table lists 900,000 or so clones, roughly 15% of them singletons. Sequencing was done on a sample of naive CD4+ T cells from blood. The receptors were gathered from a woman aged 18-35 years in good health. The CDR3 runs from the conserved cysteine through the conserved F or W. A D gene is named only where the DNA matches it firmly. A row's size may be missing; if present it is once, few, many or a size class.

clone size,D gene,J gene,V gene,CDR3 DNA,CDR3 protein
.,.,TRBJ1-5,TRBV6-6,TGTGCCAGCACTGTTTTGGAGGATCAGCCCCAGCATTTT,CASTVLEDQPQHF
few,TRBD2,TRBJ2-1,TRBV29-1,TGCAGCGTTGAAGAGGGTAGCGGGAGTTTAAATGAGCAGTTCTTC,CSVEEGSGSLNEQFF
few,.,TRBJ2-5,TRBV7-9,TGTGCCAGCAGCCGGAGGCGGGTGTTCCAAGAGACCCAGTACTTC,CASSRRRVFQETQYF
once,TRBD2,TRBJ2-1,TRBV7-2,TGTGCCAGCAGCGCACCGGTACAGGTATCTAGCGGGGCCTACAATGAGCAGTTCTTC,CASSAPVQVSSGAYNEQFF
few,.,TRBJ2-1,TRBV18,TGTGCCAGCTCACCTCCCCCCGGGACCCCGTACAATGAGCAGTTCTTC,CASSPPPGTPYNEQFF
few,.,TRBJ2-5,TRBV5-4,TGTGCCAGCAGCTTGGCGGGTCTCGTTGAGACCCAGTACTTC,CASSLAGLVETQYF
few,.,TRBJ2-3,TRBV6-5,TGTGCCAGCAGTTACTCAGAATCCTTTTTTCCTCTGAATTTT,CASSYSESFFPLNF
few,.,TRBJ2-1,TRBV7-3,TGTGCCAGCAGCTTATCTAGCGCGAATGAGCAGTTCTTC,CASSLSSANEQFF
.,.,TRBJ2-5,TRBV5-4,TGTGCCAGCAGCTTGGCCGTAGAGACCCAGTACTTC,CASSLAVETQYF
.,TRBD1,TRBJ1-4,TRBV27,TGTGCCAGCAGGTCAACCGGGACAGGGAATGAAAAACTGTTTTTT,CASRSTGTGNEKLFF
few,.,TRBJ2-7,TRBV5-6,TGTGCCAGCAACTCGGCCCTTTCTGGATCCTACGAGCAGTACTTC,CASNSALSGSYEQYF
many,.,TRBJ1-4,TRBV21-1,TGTGCCAGCATCTTATTCACAGGGGGAGGAAAACTGTTTTTT,CASILFTGGGKLFF
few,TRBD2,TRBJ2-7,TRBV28,TGTGCCAGCAGTGGAGGACTAGCGCGGGAGCAGTACTTC,CASSGGLAREQYF
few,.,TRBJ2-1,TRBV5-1,TGCGCCAGCAGCTCAGTACTAGATGGTGAGCAGTTCTTC,CASSSVLDGEQFF
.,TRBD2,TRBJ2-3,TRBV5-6,TGTGCCAGCAGCTTGACTAGCGGGAGTACAGATACGCAGTATTTT,CASSLTSGSTDTQYF
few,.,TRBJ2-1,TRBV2,TGTGCCAGCAGTGATACGGGGAGCTCCTACAATGAGCAGTTCTTC,CASSDTGSSYNEQFF
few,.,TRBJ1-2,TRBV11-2,TGTGCCAGCAGCTTAGGCGCTCAGGGCTATGGCTACACCTTC,CASSLGAQGYGYTF
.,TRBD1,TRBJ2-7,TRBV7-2,TGTGCCAGCAGCCGGAGACAGGGCGGCGAGCAGTACTTC,CASSRRQGGEQYF
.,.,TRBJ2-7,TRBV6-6,TGTGCCAGCAGCCACCCACGGGGGAGTGTCTACGAGCAGTACTTC,CASSHPRGSVYEQYF
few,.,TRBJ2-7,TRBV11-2,TGTGCCAGCAGCTTTGGTACGGAACCCTACGAGCAGTACTTC,CASSFGTEPYEQYF
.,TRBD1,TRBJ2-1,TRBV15,TGTGCCACCAGCAAAGACAGGGCTGGCAATGAGCAGTTCTTC,CATSKDRAGNEQFF
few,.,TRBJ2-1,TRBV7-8,TGTGCCAGCAGCTTCCTAGCGATAACCTACAATGAGCAGTTCTTC,CASSFLAITYNEQFF
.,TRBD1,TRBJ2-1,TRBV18,TGTGCCAGCTCACCAGGGACAGGGACCAATGAGCAGTTCTTC,CASSPGTGTNEQFF
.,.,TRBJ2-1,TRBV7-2,TGTGCCAGCAGGGGTAGGGACTCCAATGAGCAGTTCTTC,CASRGRDSNEQFF
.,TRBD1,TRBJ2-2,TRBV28,TGTGCCAGCAGTTCCCGGGACAGAGACACCGGGGAGCTGTTTTTT,CASSSRDRDTGELFF
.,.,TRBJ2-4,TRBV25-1,TGTGCCAGCAGTGGGTCACAGGGACGTGGGGACATTCAGTACTTC,CASSGSQGRGDIQYF
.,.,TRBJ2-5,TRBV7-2,TGTGCCAGCAGCTTAGACGACAGTTCCCAGTACTTC,CASSLDDSSQYF
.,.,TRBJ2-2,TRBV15,TGTGCCACCAGCAGAGCCGGTATGAGCGGGGAGCTGTTTTTT,CATSRAGMSGELFF
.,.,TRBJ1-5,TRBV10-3,TGTGCCATCAGTGAGTCTTCTCAGCCCCAGCATTTT,CAISESSQPQHF
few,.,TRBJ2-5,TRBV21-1,TGTGCCAGCAGCAAACCCCAGGGGGCGCTTAGCGGGAGGAAACAAGAGACCCAGTACTTC,CASSKPQGALSGRKQETQYF
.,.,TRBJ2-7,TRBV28,TGTGCCAGCAGTCCACTAGGGACGGCATCCTACGAGCAGTACTTC,CASSPLGTASYEQYF
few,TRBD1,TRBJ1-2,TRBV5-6,TGTGCCAGCAGCACCAGGGGGCACGGCTATGGCTACACCTTC,CASSTRGHGYGYTF
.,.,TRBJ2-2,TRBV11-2,TGTGCCAGCTCGGGGCAGGGAAACACCGGGGAGCTGTTTTTT,CASSGQGNTGELFF
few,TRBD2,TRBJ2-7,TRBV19,TGTGCCAGTAGCAGTGGTGCGAGCGGGAGAGGTTACGAGCAGTACTTC,CASSSGASGRGYEQYF
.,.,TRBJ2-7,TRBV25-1,TGTGCCAGCAGTGAGCTAGGAGGTTTGGGGAACTACGAGCAGTACTTC,CASSELGGLGNYEQYF
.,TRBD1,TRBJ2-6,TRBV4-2,TGTGCCAGCAGCCGAGACAGGGTTGGGGCCAACGTCCTGACTTTC,CASSRDRVGANVLTF
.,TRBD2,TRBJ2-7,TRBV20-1,TGCACCGCGGGGGGGCCCTACGAGCAGTACTTC,CTAGGPYEQYF
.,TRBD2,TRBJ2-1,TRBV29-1,TGCAGCGTTGAAGATCTCGGCGGGAGGACCCCCTACAATGAGCAGTTCTTC,CSVEDLGGRTPYNEQFF
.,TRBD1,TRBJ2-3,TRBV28,TGTGCCAGCAATCAACAGGGGGTGGACACAGATACGCAGTATTTT,CASNQQGVDTDTQYF
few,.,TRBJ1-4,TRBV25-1,TGTGCCAGCAGTGATCCGGGAAGGGAAAATGAAAAACTGTTTTTT,CASSDPGRENEKLFF
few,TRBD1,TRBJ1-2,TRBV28,TGTGCCAGCGGACAAACAGGGGTTGGCTACACCTTC,CASGQTGVGYTF
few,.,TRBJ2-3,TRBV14,TGTGCCAGCAGCCAACTGACTCTCACAGATACGCAGTATTTT,CASSQLTLTDTQYF
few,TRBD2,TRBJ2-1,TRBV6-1,TGTGCCAGCAGTGAAGCGCTAAGCGGGAGTTGGAATGAGCAGTTCTTC,CASSEALSGSWNEQFF
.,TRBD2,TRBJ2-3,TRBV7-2,TGTGCCAGCAAAATGAAAGGACTAGCCCCAGATACGCAGTATTTT,CASKMKGLAPDTQYF
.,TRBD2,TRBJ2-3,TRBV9,TGTGCCAGCAGCGTAGGGAGTCTGGGACTAGCAGCAGATACGCAGTATTTT,CASSVGSLGLAADTQYF
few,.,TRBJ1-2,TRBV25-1,TGTGCCAGCAGTGATAGTGTCGGGGGCTATGGCTACACCTTC,CASSDSVGGYGYTF
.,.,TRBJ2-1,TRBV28,TGTGCCAGCAGCAAACGGGATGAGCAGTTCTTC,CASSKRDEQFF
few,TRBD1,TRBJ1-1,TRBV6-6,TGTGCCAGCAGACGCGGGACAGAGAACACTGAAGCTTTCTTT,CASRRGTENTEAFF